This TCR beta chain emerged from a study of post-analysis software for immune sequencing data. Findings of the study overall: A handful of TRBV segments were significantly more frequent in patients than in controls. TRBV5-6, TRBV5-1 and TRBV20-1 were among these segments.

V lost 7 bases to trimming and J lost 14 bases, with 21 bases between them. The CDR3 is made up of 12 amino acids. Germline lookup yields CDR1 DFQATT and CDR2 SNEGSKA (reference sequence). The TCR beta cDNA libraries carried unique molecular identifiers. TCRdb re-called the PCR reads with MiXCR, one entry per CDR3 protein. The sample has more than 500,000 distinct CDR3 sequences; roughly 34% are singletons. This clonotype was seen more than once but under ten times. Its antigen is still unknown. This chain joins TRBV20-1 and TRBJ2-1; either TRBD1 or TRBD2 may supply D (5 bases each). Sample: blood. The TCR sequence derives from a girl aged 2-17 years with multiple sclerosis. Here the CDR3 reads CSVSPGTLGEFF. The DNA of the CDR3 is TGCAGTGTCTCGCCGGGGACCCTAGGGGAGTTCTTC.